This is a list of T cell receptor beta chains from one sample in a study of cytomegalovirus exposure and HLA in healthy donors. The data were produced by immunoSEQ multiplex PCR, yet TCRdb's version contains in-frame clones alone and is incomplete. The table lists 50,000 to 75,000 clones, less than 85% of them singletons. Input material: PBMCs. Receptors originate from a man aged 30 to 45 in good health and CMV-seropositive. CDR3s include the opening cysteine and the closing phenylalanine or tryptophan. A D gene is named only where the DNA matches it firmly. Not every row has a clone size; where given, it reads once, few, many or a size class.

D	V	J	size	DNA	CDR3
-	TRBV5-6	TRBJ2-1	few	TGTGCCAGCAGCTTAGCGTATGAGCAGTTCTTC	CASSLAYEQFF
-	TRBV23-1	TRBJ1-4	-	TGCGCCAGCAGTCCAATCGCGGGAATCTGGAATGAAAAACTGTTTTTT	CASSPIAGIWNEKLFF
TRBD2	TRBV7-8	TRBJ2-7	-	TGTGCCAGCAGCGAAGGACTAGCGGGGTACGAGCAGTACTTC	CASSEGLAGYEQYF
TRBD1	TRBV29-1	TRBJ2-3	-	TGCAGCGGTGGGACAGGCGCAGATACGCAGTATTTT	CSGGTGADTQYF
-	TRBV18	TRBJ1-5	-	TGTGCCAGCTCACCAACGGGTAATCAGCCCCAGCATTTT	CASSPTGNQPQHF
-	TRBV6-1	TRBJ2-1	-	TGTGCCAGCAGTGAACTCCGTTACTCCTACAATGAGCAGTTCTTC	CASSELRYSYNEQFF
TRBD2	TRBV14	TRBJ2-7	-	TGTGCCAGCAGCCAAGTGACTAGCGGGGGCTACGAGCAGTACTTC	CASSQVTSGGYEQYF
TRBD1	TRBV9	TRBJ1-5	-	TGTGCCAGCAGCCCAGAGGAGGGGGCGACTCAGCCCCAGCATTTT	CASSPEEGATQPQHF
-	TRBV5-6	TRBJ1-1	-	TGTGCCAGCAGCTTTAACAGAAATGAAGCTTTCTTT	CASSFNRNEAFF
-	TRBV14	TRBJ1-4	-	TGTGCCAGCAGCCGGCAGTCCGGGAACGATGAAAAACTGTTTTTT	CASSRQSGNDEKLFF
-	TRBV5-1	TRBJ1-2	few	TGCGCCAGCAGCTGGGTTGAGGGCTATGGCTACACCTTC	CASSWVEGYGYTF
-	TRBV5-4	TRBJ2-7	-	TGTGCCAGCAGCCCCCGCGATGGGGGGGCTCGCTACGAGCAGTACTTC	CASSPRDGGARYEQYF
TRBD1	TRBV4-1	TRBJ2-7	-	TGCGCCAGCAGCCAAGTGGGCCGGGACAGGGACTACGAGCAGTACTTC	CASSQVGRDRDYEQYF
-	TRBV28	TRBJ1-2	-	TGTGCCAGCAGTACCCCCAATTCGGGTGGCTACACCTTC	CASSTPNSGGYTF
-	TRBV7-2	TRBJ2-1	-	TGTGCCAGCAGCTTGAATGCAGGGTCGAATGAGCAGTTCTTC	CASSLNAGSNEQFF
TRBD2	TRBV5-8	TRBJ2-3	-	TGTGCCAGCAGCCTCACTAGCGCACCCACAGATACGCAGTATTTT	CASSLTSAPTDTQYF
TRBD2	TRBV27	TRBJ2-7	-	TGTGCCAGCAGTCGTCTAGCGGGGAGCTCCTACGAGCAGTACTTC	CASSRLAGSSYEQYF
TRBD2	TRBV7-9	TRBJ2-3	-	TGTGCCAGCAGCTTGGCTAGCGGGGCCACAGATACGCAGTATTTT	CASSLASGATDTQYF
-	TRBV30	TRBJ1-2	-	TGTGCCTGGAGTGGGAGGTATGGCTACACCTTC	CAWSGRYGYTF